Sequencing of this T cell receptor beta chain was carried out in a study of blood T cell repertoires in COVID-19. Turning to the study itself: Both acute and convalescent COVID-19 samples were obtained from the United States, Italy and Spain. T cells, B-cell-depleted T cells, or PBMCs supplied cDNA or gDNA.

Per the original methods: Nucleated cell number was recorded as an estimate derived from reference gene primer amplification. TCRdb keeps only in-frame clones here, not all; method: immunoSEQ multiplex PCR. V and J calls and clone size are copied from that table; D and trimming were computed from the DNA. This table holds around 130,000 clones, approximately 85% found once. The CDR3 consists of 13 residues. Trimming took 6 bases from V and 6 from J, leaving 13 bases between them. Germline CDR1 and CDR2: MNHEY and SVGAGI. Sequenced: peripheral blood. The source of this sequence is a human donor in a cohort sampled during active COVID-19. The chain recombines TRBV6-5 with TRBJ2-3; tentatively, D is TRBD2 (5 bases). The CDR3 reads CASRRTSIDTQYF. Here the CDR3 DNA reads TGTGCCAGCAGGCGAACTAGTATCGATACGCAGTATTTT.